At least ten counts were recorded for the clone carrying this T cell receptor (beta chain). In TCRdb, the 5' RACE reads were re-called with MiXCR into one record per CDR3 protein. The profile shows about 120,000 distinct CDR3 sequences, 9% to 15% of them singletons. This sample is drawn from a study of spatial heterogeneity in lung cancer. Time point here: blood at routine non-recurrence follow-up after resection. Tumor, nontumor lung or frozen PBMC supplied whole RNA that was sequenced unsorted. Per the germline V gene, CDR1 is KGHDR and CDR2 is SFDVKD. V was cut by 7 bases and J by 4 bases, with 13 bases left in between. The CDR3 is 14 amino acids.

Sequencing was performed on PBMCs, taken at follow-up. V gene TRBV24-1 combines with J gene TRBJ2-1; D is undetermined. The receptor's source is a male donor with early-stage non-small cell lung cancer. The CDR3 DNA reads as TGTGCCACCAGAGGTGCCCTAAATTACAATGAGCAGTTCTTC. Translation gives CATRGALNYNEQFF.